This T cell receptor beta chain derives from a study of blood T cell repertoires in COVID-19. Germline trimming cut 4 bases from V and 4 bases from J; bases unmatched to any gene: 10. Germline lookup yields CDR1 LGHDT and CDR2 YNNKEL (reference sequence). The CDR3 length is 16 residues. Generated by immunoSEQ multiplex PCR, the TCRdb table keeps only in-frame clones and is missing some. The sample yields some 64,000 clones, 60% to 80% seen once. The clonotype was recovered from a woman in her sixties or seventies with acute or convalescent COVID-19. The V and J genes are TRBV3-1 (or the pseudogene TRBV3-2) and TRBJ2-1; 7 nucleotides match TRBD2. Sequencing input: peripheral blood. CDR3 coding DNA: TGTGCCAGCAGCCGTACGTTTGGGGGGGGGTACAATGAGCAGTTCTTC. As protein: CASSRTFGGGYNEQFF.